This note documents a single T cell receptor (beta chain) sequence. This record comes from a study of cytomegalovirus exposure and HLA in healthy donors. The PCR had 60 Vbeta and 13 Jbeta primers. Produced via immunoSEQ multiplex PCR; TCRdb's table is partial and in-frame only. The sample contains some 180,000 clones, about four fifths of which appear only once. The germline V and J ends were trimmed by 2 bases and 1 base, with 18 bases remaining between them. The germline gives CDR1 SGDLS, CDR2 YYNGEE. The CDR3 loop spans 17 amino acids. The chain is built from TRBV9 and TRBJ1-1; a possible D gene is TRBD1 (6 bases). The material sequenced was PBMCs. The origin of this receptor is a middle-aged man in good health and CMV-seropositive. DNA of the CDR3: TGTGCCAGCAGCGTCTCAAACAGGGCCCTAGGGAACACTGAAGCTTTCTTT. It yields the protein CASSVSNRALGNTEAFF.